The entry below describes one TCR beta chain. This entry is derived from a study of T cells after yellow fever vaccination. Using its own MiXCR run on the 5' RACE reads, TCRdb lists one record per CDR3 protein. The sample holds approximately 550,000 distinct CDR3 sequences; over 15% are singletons and the top ten take roughly an eighth. Germline loops: CDR1 KGHSH, CDR2 LQKENI. The CDR3 is 14 residues long. The germline V and J ends were trimmed by 5 bases and 1 base, with 9 bases remaining between them. The chain is built from TRBV18 and TRBJ2-1; weak D call: TRBD1 (5 bases). This clonotype was obtained from a man aged 30-40 years who received the YFV17D yellow fever vaccine. Material: PBMCs, obtained 15 days after the yellow fever booster vaccination. CDR3 residues: CASSAQVSYNEQFF. The CDR3, as DNA: TGTGCCAGCTCAGCACAGGTTTCCTACAATGAGCAGTTCTTC.